These T cell receptor beta chains were read from a single sample in a study of vaccination effects on CD4 cells after COVID-19. Clones were read by immunoSEQ multiplex PCR, and TCRdb kept only the in-frame ones, dropping some. The repertoire consists of fewer than 60,000 clones, with roughly 77% occurring once and the leading ten covering around 5.5%. Antigens of these TCRs are unknown. This specimen consisted of CD4+ T cells from PBMCs cultured with HIV peptides, obtained before COVID-19 vaccination. The receptor set was obtained from a human donor who had a prior SARS-CoV-2 infection. Both conserved end residues are part of each CDR3. A D gene is named only where the DNA matches it firmly. Where a row states a size, it is once, few, many or the class of an expanded clone; other rows omit it.

v_call: TRBV13; j_call: TRBJ1-1; clone_size: .; d_call: .; cdr3_length: 18; cdr3_aa: CASSFKTRGREWYTEAFF; cdr3_nt: TGTGCCAGCAGCTTCAAAACTCGGGGGAGAGAATGGTACACTGAAGCTTTCTTT
v_call: TRBV5-1; j_call: TRBJ2-5; clone_size: .; d_call: TRBD2; cdr3_length: 17; cdr3_aa: CASSSRLTSGRGETQYF; cdr3_nt: TGCGCCAGCAGTTCCCGCCTGACTAGCGGGAGGGGAGAGACCCAGTACTTC
v_call: TRBV7-9; j_call: TRBJ1-1; clone_size: .; d_call: .; cdr3_length: 12; cdr3_aa: CASSHSNTEAFF; cdr3_nt: TGTGCCAGCAGCCACAGCAACACTGAAGCTTTCTTT
v_call: TRBV7-2; j_call: TRBJ2-1; clone_size: .; d_call: .; cdr3_length: 13; cdr3_aa: CASTLRRDHEQFF; cdr3_nt: TGTGCCAGCACCTTACGCAGGGATCATGAGCAGTTCTTC
v_call: TRBV5-1; j_call: TRBJ2-7; clone_size: .; d_call: .; cdr3_length: 16; cdr3_aa: CASSLVVGAPALEQYF; cdr3_nt: TGCGCCAGCAGCTTGGTCGTCGGAGCTCCGGCCCTCGAGCAGTACTTC
v_call: TRBV9; j_call: TRBJ1-2; clone_size: .; d_call: TRBD1; cdr3_length: 16; cdr3_aa: CASSADRARSHYGYTF; cdr3_nt: TGTGCCAGCAGCGCCGACAGGGCCCGCTCGCACTATGGCTACACCTTC
v_call: TRBV30; j_call: TRBJ2-3; clone_size: .; d_call: .; cdr3_length: 13; cdr3_aa: CAWTRGRTDTQYF; cdr3_nt: TGTGCCTGGACGCGCGGCCGCACAGATACGCAGTATTTT
v_call: TRBV5-4; j_call: TRBJ2-7; clone_size: .; d_call: TRBD1; cdr3_length: 16; cdr3_aa: CASSLPTGQGTGEQYF; cdr3_nt: TGTGCCAGCAGCTTGCCAACGGGACAGGGAACAGGGGAGCAGTACTTC
v_call: TRBV7-9; j_call: TRBJ2-1; clone_size: .; d_call: TRBD2; cdr3_length: 15; cdr3_aa: CASSFRGGTYNEQFF; cdr3_nt: TGTGCCAGCAGCTTTCGCGGGGGGACCTACAATGAGCAGTTCTTC
v_call: TRBV12-5; j_call: TRBJ1-1; clone_size: .; d_call: TRBD1; cdr3_length: 19; cdr3_aa: CASGLVNRQGGGGNTEAFF; cdr3_nt: TGTGCTAGTGGTTTGGTAAACCGACAGGGGGGCGGGGGGAACACTGAAGCTTTCTTT
v_call: TRBV11-3; j_call: TRBJ2-7; clone_size: .; d_call: TRBD1; cdr3_length: 13; cdr3_aa: CASSLGQGREQYF; cdr3_nt: TGTGCCAGCAGCTTAGGACAGGGGCGGGAGCAGTACTTC
v_call: TRBV9; j_call: TRBJ2-3; clone_size: .; d_call: .; cdr3_length: 14; cdr3_aa: CASSVEKFPDTQYF; cdr3_nt: TGTGCCAGCAGCGTAGAAAAGTTCCCAGATACGCAGTATTTT
v_call: TRBV18; j_call: TRBJ1-4; clone_size: .; d_call: TRBD1; cdr3_length: 15; cdr3_aa: CASSPLRDRFRKLFF; cdr3_nt: TGTGCCAGCTCACCACTTCGGGACAGGTTCCGAAAACTGTTTTTT
v_call: TRBV19; j_call: TRBJ1-3; clone_size: .; d_call: .; cdr3_length: 14; cdr3_aa: CARTKENSGNTIYF; cdr3_nt: TGTGCCAGAACCAAGGAGAACTCTGGAAACACCATATATTTT
v_call: TRBV6-5; j_call: TRBJ1-2; clone_size: once; d_call: .; cdr3_length: 16; cdr3_aa: CASSSARGAEDYGYTF; cdr3_nt: TGTGCCAGCAGTTCCGCCCGGGGGGCGGAAGACTATGGCTACACCTTC
v_call: TRBV7-9; j_call: TRBJ1-6; clone_size: .; d_call: .; cdr3_length: 14; cdr3_aa: CASSLRGENSPLHF; cdr3_nt: TGTGCCAGCAGCTTAAGGGGCGAGAATTCACCCCTCCACTTT
v_call: TRBV5-5; j_call: TRBJ2-1; clone_size: .; d_call: TRBD2; cdr3_length: 14; cdr3_aa: CASSLMGGGNEQFF; cdr3_nt: TGTGCCAGCAGCTTGATGGGGGGGGGTAATGAGCAGTTCTTC
v_call: TRBV30; j_call: TRBJ2-1; clone_size: .; d_call: .; cdr3_length: 14; cdr3_aa: CAWSLLWRDGEQFF; cdr3_nt: TGTGCCTGGAGTCTGCTTTGGCGGGATGGTGAGCAGTTCTTC
v_call: TRBV6-2/TRBV6-3; j_call: TRBJ1-2; clone_size: .; d_call: .; cdr3_length: 13; cdr3_aa: CASSDRGGGGYTF; cdr3_nt: TGTGCCAGCAGTGACCGGGGGGGCGGCGGCTACACCTTC
v_call: TRBV30; j_call: TRBJ2-7; clone_size: .; d_call: .; cdr3_length: 14; cdr3_aa: CAWSVDLGSYEQYF; cdr3_nt: TGTGCCTGGAGTGTTGACCTGGGCTCCTACGAGCAGTACTTC
v_call: TRBV11-3; j_call: TRBJ2-2; clone_size: few; d_call: TRBD2; cdr3_length: 15; cdr3_aa: CASSSSGRATGELFF; cdr3_nt: TGTGCCAGCAGCTCTAGCGGGAGGGCCACCGGGGAGCTGTTTTTT
v_call: TRBV7-3; j_call: TRBJ1-1; clone_size: .; d_call: .; cdr3_length: 14; cdr3_aa: CASSLMGGNTEAFF; cdr3_nt: TGTGCCAGCAGCTTAATGGGGGGGAACACTGAAGCTTTCTTT
v_call: TRBV9; j_call: TRBJ1-2; clone_size: .; d_call: .; cdr3_length: 14; cdr3_aa: CASSVDLQPGGYTF; cdr3_nt: TGTGCCAGCAGCGTAGATCTCCAGCCGGGGGGCTACACCTTC
v_call: TRBV30; j_call: TRBJ1-1; clone_size: few; d_call: TRBD1; cdr3_length: 13; cdr3_aa: CAGGQLLNTEAFF; cdr3_nt: TGTGCCGGGGGACAGCTTCTGAACACTGAAGCTTTCTTT
v_call: TRBV11-2; j_call: TRBJ2-5; clone_size: .; d_call: TRBD2; cdr3_length: 15; cdr3_aa: CASSITSGGAETQYF; cdr3_nt: TGTGCCAGCAGCATTACTAGCGGGGGGGCAGAGACCCAGTACTTC
v_call: TRBV7-2; j_call: TRBJ2-5; clone_size: .; d_call: TRBD2; cdr3_length: 14; cdr3_aa: CASSPGLAQETQYF; cdr3_nt: TGTGCCAGCAGCCCGGGACTAGCGCAAGAGACCCAGTACTTC
v_call: TRBV5-4; j_call: TRBJ2-7; clone_size: .; d_call: .; cdr3_length: 15; cdr3_aa: CASSAGTASSYEQYF; cdr3_nt: TGTGCCAGCAGCGCAGGGACGGCGAGCTCCTACGAGCAGTACTTC
v_call: TRBV7-3; j_call: TRBJ2-1; clone_size: few; d_call: TRBD1; cdr3_length: 13; cdr3_aa: CASSPRQGLEQFF; cdr3_nt: TGTGCCAGCAGCCCACGACAGGGGCTTGAGCAGTTCTTC
v_call: TRBV4-2; j_call: TRBJ2-2; clone_size: .; d_call: TRBD2; cdr3_length: 17; cdr3_aa: CASSQEPGLAGAGELFF; cdr3_nt: TGTGCCAGCAGCCAAGAGCCGGGACTAGCGGGAGCCGGGGAGCTGTTTTTT
v_call: TRBV18; j_call: TRBJ1-5; clone_size: .; d_call: .; cdr3_length: 16; cdr3_aa: CASSPPGRGVGQPQHF; cdr3_nt: TGTGCCAGCTCACCACCGGGGCGGGGAGTAGGGCAGCCCCAGCATTTT
v_call: TRBV30; j_call: TRBJ2-7; clone_size: .; d_call: TRBD1; cdr3_length: 14; cdr3_aa: CASHGTGSSYEQYF; cdr3_nt: TGTGCCTCCCACGGGACAGGGTCCTCCTACGAGCAGTACTTC
v_call: TRBV13; j_call: TRBJ2-1; clone_size: few; d_call: TRBD2; cdr3_length: 16; cdr3_aa: CASSPSSGQGGNEQFF; cdr3_nt: TGTGCCAGCAGCCCATCTAGCGGACAAGGAGGGAATGAGCAGTTCTTC
v_call: TRBV4-1; j_call: TRBJ2-6; clone_size: few; d_call: .; cdr3_length: 16; cdr3_aa: CASSPGVLFGANVLTF; cdr3_nt: TGCGCCAGCAGCCCAGGCGTCCTGTTTGGGGCCAACGTCCTGACTTTC
v_call: TRBV29-1; j_call: TRBJ2-2; clone_size: .; d_call: TRBD2; cdr3_length: 16; cdr3_aa: CSVEDPGLGHTGELFF; cdr3_nt: TGCAGCGTTGAAGACCCGGGACTAGGGCACACCGGGGAGCTGTTTTTT
v_call: TRBV25-1; j_call: TRBJ2-1; clone_size: .; d_call: .; cdr3_length: 13; cdr3_aa: CASRGGTLGEQFF; cdr3_nt: TGTGCCAGCAGGGGCGGAACTCTCGGTGAGCAGTTCTTC
v_call: TRBV6-5; j_call: TRBJ1-1; clone_size: .; d_call: .; cdr3_length: 12; cdr3_aa: CASSFPRGKAFF; cdr3_nt: TGTGCCAGCAGTTTTCCCAGGGGCAAAGCTTTCTTT
v_call: TRBV10-3; j_call: TRBJ2-1; clone_size: .; d_call: .; cdr3_length: 14; cdr3_aa: CAISETSSYNEQFF; cdr3_nt: TGTGCCATCAGTGAGACGAGTTCCTACAATGAGCAGTTCTTC
v_call: TRBV5-1; j_call: TRBJ1-4; clone_size: .; d_call: TRBD1; cdr3_length: 15; cdr3_aa: CASRRDRGSGEKLFF; cdr3_nt: TGCGCCAGCAGACGCGACAGGGGGAGCGGTGAAAAACTGTTTTTT
v_call: TRBV24-1; j_call: TRBJ2-2; clone_size: .; d_call: .; cdr3_length: 16; cdr3_aa: CATSDLQSGRTGELFF; cdr3_nt: TGTGCCACCAGTGATTTGCAATCAGGGCGAACCGGGGAGCTGTTTTTT
v_call: TRBV19; j_call: TRBJ1-2; clone_size: few; d_call: .; cdr3_length: 13; cdr3_aa: CASSQPSRGGYTF; cdr3_nt: TGTGCCAGTAGTCAACCTAGCCGAGGAGGCTACACCTTC